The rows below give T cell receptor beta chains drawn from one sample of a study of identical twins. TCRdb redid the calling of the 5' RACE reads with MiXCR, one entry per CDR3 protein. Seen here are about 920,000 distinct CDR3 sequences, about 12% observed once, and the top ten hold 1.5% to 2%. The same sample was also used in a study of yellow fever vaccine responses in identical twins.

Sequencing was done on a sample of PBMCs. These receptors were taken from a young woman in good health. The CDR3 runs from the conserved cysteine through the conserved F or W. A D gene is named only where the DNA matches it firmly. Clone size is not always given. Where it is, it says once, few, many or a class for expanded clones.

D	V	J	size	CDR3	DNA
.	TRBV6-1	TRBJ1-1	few	CASSEVDGMNTEAFF	TGTGCCAGCAGTGAAGTGGACGGTATGAACACTGAAGCTTTCTTT
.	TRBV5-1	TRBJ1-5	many	CASSLEPNQPQHF	TGCGCCAGCAGCTTGGAACCAAATCAGCCCCAGCATTTT
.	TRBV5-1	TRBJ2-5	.	CASTVDSTGETQYF	TGCGCCAGCACCGTCGACAGTACAGGAGAGACCCAGTACTTC
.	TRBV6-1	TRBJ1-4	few	CASAKDATNEKLFF	TGTGCCAGCGCTAAGGATGCAACTAATGAAAAACTGTTTTTT
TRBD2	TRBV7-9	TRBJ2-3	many	CASSAGLEADTQYF	TGTGCCAGCAGCGCTGGACTAGAGGCAGATACGCAGTATTTT
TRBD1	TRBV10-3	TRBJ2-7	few	CAISEPGQGYEQYF	TGTGCCATCAGTGAGCCGGGACAGGGCTACGAGCAGTACTTC
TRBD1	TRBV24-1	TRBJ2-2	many	CASGQVAGELFF	TGTGCCAGTGGACAGGTCGCCGGGGAGCTGTTTTTT
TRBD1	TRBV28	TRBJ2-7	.	CASSFQDRGHYEQYF	TGTGCCAGCAGTTTCCAGGACAGGGGGCACTACGAGCAGTACTTC
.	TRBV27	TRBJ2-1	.	CASSKDSWTSYNEQFF	TGTGCCAGCAGTAAGGACTCCTGGACCTCCTACAATGAGCAGTTCTTC
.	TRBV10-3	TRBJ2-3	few	CAITSRSSTDTQYF	TGTGCCATCACATCGCGGAGTAGCACAGATACGCAGTATTTT
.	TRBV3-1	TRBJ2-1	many	CASSQGFPYNEQFF	TGTGCCAGCAGCCAGGGGTTCCCCTACAATGAGCAGTTCTTC
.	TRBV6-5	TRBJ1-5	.	CASSYPRHTRAPGRPQHF	TGTGCCAGCAGTTACCCGAGGCATACCCGGGCCCCGGGAAGGCCCCAGCATTTT
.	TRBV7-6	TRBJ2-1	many	CASSLSWLANEQFF	TGTGCCAGCAGCTTATCGTGGCTAGCTAATGAGCAGTTCTTC
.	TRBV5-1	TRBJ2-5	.	CASSHGQQETQYF	TGCGCCAGCAGCCATGGCCAGCAAGAGACCCAGTACTTC
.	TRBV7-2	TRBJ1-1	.	CASSLGRSRYEAFF	TGTGCCAGCAGCTTAGGCCGGTCAAGATATGAAGCTTTCTTT
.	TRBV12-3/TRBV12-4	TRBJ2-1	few	CASSPLLGAYNEQFF	TGTGCCAGCAGTCCCCTACTGGGCGCCTACAATGAGCAGTTCTTC
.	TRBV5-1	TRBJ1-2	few	CASSSPGTPNYGYTF	TGCGCCAGCAGCTCACCTGGAACCCCTAACTATGGCTACACCTTC
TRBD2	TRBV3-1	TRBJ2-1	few	CASSQVSSGTLEQFF	TGTGCCAGCAGCCAAGTTTCTAGCGGGACCCTTGAGCAGTTCTTC
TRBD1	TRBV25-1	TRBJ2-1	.	CASSENRGRNEQFF	TGTGCCAGCAGTGAAAACAGGGGAAGAAATGAGCAGTTCTTC
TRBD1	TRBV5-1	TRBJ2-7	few	CASTNPGTAYEQYF	TGCGCCAGCACAAACCCCGGGACAGCCTACGAGCAGTACTTC
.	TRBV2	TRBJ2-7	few	CASSEALSYEQYF	TGTGCCAGCAGTGAAGCGCTATCCTACGAGCAGTACTTC
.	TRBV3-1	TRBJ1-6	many	CASSPGLAYNSPLHF	TGTGCCAGCAGCCCAGGGTTGGCCTATAATTCACCCCTCCACTTT
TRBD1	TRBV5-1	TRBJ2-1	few	CASRSGTGTYNEQFF	TGCGCCAGCAGGTCCGGGACAGGAACATACAATGAGCAGTTCTTC
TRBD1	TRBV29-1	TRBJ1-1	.	CSVEPTGVEAFF	TGCAGCGTTGAACCTACAGGGGTTGAAGCTTTCTTT
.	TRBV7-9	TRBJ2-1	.	CASSLGVIVADNEQFF	TGTGCCAGCAGCTTAGGGGTGATCGTGGCGGACAATGAGCAGTTCTTC
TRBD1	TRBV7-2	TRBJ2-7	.	CASSRTGGEEQYF	TGTGCCAGCAGCAGAACAGGGGGAGAGGAGCAGTACTTC
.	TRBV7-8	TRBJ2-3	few	CASSWGTADTQYF	TGTGCCAGCAGCTGGGGGACGGCAGATACGCAGTATTTT
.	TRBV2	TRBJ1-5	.	CASSGTLYQPQHF	TGTGCCTCCTCCGGGACACTCTATCAGCCCCAGCATTTT
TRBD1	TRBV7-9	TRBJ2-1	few	CASSLADRAKSPGWQFF	TGTGCCAGCAGCTTAGCGGACAGGGCTAAGTCCCCCGGGTGGCAGTTCTTC
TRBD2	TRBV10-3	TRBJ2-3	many	CAISESAGRGDTQYF	TGTGCCATCAGTGAGTCTGCAGGGAGGGGAGATACGCAGTATTTT
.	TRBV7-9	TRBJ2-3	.	CASRGRRGQHTDTQYF	TGTGCCAGCAGGGGAAGACGAGGACAGCACACAGATACGCAGTATTTT
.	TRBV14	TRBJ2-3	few	CASSQVPRSADTQYF	TGTGCCAGCAGCCAAGTGCCGAGAAGTGCAGATACGCAGTATTTT
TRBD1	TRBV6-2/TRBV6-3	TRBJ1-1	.	CASSWTGNMNTEAFF	TGTGCCAGCAGCTGGACAGGTAACATGAACACTGAAGCTTTCTTT
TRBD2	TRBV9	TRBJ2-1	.	CASSGTGTSGLSSYNEQFF	TGTGCCAGCAGCGGAACCGGGACTAGCGGGTTGAGCTCCTACAATGAGCAGTTCTTC
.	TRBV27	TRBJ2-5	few	CASSSNRPQGETQYF	TGTGCCAGCAGTTCCAACAGGCCCCAGGGAGAGACCCAGTACTTC
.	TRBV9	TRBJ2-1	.	CASSVEATPHNEQFF	TGTGCCAGCAGCGTAGAAGCGACGCCCCACAATGAGCAGTTCTTC
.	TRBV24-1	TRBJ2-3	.	CATSDTGDTQYF	TGTGCCACCAGTGATACCGGAGATACGCAGTATTTT
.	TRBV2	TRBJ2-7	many	CASSESVSLEHEQYF	TGTGCCAGCAGTGAATCAGTTTCCCTAGAGCACGAGCAGTACTTC
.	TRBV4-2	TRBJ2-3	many	CASSPEALPGTDTQYF	TGTGCCAGCAGCCCCGAGGCATTGCCAGGCACAGATACGCAGTATTTT
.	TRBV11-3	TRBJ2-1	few	CASRNRGGEYNEQFF	TGTGCCAGCAGGAACCGGGGAGGTGAATACAATGAGCAGTTCTTC
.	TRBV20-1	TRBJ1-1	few	CSAEPQNTEAFF	TGCAGTGCTGAGCCACAGAACACTGAAGCTTTCTTT
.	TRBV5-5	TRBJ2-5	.	CASSLKGIGETQYF	TGTGCCAGCAGCTTGAAGGGGATCGGGGAGACCCAGTACTTC
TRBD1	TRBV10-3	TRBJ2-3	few	CAIRDREVADTQYF	TGTGCCATCAGGGACAGGGAGGTCGCAGATACGCAGTATTTT
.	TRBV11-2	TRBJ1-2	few	CASSFGTSYYGYTF	TGTGCCAGCAGCTTCGGGACATCATACTATGGCTACACCTTC
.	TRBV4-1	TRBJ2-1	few	CASSRPSGGISYNEQFF	TGCGCCAGCAGCCGCCCTTCCGGGGGAATCTCCTACAATGAGCAGTTCTTC
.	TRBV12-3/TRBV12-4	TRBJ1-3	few	CASSSDRPSGNTIYF	TGTGCCAGCAGTTCCGACAGGCCCTCTGGAAACACCATATATTTT
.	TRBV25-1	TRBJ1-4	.	CASSVLQGREKLFF	TGTGCCAGCAGTGTATTGCAGGGACGTGAAAAACTGTTTTTT
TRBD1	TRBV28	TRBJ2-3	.	CASSFMDRASTDTQYF	TGTGCCAGCAGTTTTATGGACAGGGCTTCCACAGATACGCAGTATTTT
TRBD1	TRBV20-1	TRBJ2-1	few	CSARAPNRDRGINEQFF	TGCAGTGCTAGGGCACCCAACCGGGACAGGGGGATCAATGAGCAGTTCTTC
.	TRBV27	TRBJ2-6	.	CASSTVRQSSGANVLTF	TGTGCCAGCAGCACCGTCCGACAGAGTTCTGGGGCCAACGTCCTGACTTTC
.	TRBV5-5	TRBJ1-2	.	CASSLQTANPYGYTF	TGTGCCAGCAGCTTGCAGACAGCTAATCCGTATGGCTACACCTTC
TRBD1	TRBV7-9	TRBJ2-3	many	CASSLRYGTGRRDTQYF	TGTGCCAGCAGCTTACGGTACGGGACAGGGAGACGAGATACGCAGTATTTT
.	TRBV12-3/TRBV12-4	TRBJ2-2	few	CASSLTGVSGELFF	TGTGCCAGCAGTTTAACGGGGGTTAGCGGGGAGCTGTTTTTT
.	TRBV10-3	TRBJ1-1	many	CAIGTPEVDTEAFF	TGTGCCATCGGGACCCCGGAGGTCGACACTGAAGCTTTCTTT
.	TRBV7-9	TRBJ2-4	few	CASSGGPGNKNIQYF	TGTGCCAGCAGCGGAGGACCGGGAAACAAAAACATTCAGTACTTC